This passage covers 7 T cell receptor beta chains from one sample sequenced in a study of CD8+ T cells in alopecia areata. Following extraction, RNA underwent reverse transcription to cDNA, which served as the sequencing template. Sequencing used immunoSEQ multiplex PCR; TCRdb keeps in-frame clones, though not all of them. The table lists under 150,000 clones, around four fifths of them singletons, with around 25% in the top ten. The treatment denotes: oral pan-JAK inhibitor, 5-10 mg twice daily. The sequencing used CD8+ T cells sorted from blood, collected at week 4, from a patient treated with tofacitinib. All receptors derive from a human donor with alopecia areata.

DNA for the CDR3: TGTGCCAGCAGCATCAGGGACAACGAGCAGTACTTC. It yields the protein CASSIRDNEQYF. The chain carries TRBV13 and TRBJ2-7; D might be TRBD1 (6 bases). V lost 5 bases, J lost 5 bases, and 10 bases lay in between. The CDR3 is 12 amino acids. Germline V gene lookup returns CDR1 PRHDT and CDR2 FYEKMQ (reference sequence).

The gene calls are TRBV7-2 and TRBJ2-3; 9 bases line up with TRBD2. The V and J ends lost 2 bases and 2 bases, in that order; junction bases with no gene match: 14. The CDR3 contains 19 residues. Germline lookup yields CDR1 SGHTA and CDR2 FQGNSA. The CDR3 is CASSLSFSGGPLDTDTQYF. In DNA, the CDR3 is TGTGCCAGCAGCTTAAGCTTTAGCGGGGGCCCCCTCGACACAGATACGCAGTATTTT.

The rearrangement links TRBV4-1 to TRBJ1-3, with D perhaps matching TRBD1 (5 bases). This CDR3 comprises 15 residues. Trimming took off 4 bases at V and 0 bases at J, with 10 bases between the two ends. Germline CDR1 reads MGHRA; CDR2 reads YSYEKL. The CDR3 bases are TGCGCCAGCAGCCTAGGGACCAGCTCTGGAAACACCATATATTTT. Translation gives CASSLGTSSGNTIYF.

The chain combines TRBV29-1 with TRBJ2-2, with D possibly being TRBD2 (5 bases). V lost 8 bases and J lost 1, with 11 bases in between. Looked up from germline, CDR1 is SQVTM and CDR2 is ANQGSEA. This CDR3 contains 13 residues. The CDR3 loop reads CSLFEGNTGELFF. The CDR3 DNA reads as TGCAGCCTTTTCGAGGGGAACACCGGGGAGCTGTTTTTT.

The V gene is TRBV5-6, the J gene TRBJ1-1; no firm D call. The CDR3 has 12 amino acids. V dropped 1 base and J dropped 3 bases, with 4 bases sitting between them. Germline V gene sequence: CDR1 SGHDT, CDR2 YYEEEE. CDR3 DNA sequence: TGTGCCAGCAGCTTGTGGGACACTGAAGCTTTCTTT. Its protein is CASSLWDTEAFF.

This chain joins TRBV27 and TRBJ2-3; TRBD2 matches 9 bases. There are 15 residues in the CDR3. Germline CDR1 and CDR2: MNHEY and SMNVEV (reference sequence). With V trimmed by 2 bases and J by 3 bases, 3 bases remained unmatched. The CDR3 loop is CASSLAGGLTDTQYF. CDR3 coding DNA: TGTGCCAGCAGTTTAGCGGGGGGGTTAACAGATACGCAGTATTTT.

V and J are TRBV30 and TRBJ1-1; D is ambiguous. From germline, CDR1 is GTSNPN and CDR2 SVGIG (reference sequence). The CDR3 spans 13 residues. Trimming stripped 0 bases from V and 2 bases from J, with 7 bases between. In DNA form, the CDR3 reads TGTGCCTGGAGTGTAGAGGGAAACACTGAAGCTTTCTTT. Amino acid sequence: CAWSVEGNTEAFF.